These T cell receptor beta chains were read from a single sample in a study of T cell responses to AZD1222 COVID-19 vaccine. The protocol was immunoSEQ multiplex PCR, while the TCRdb copy is restricted to in-frame clones and leaves out a portion. The table has roughly 50,000 clones, about 90% seen once; the top ten hold less than 5%. This specimen was peripheral blood, taken on day 0 of AZD1222 vaccination. These receptors were taken from an adult in good health. Both conserved end residues are part of each CDR3. The D gene is left open where the match is weak. The size of a clone is reported for some rows only, either as once, few or many, or as a class for expanded clones.

J gene | D gene | V gene | clone size | CDR3 protein | CDR3 DNA
TRBJ1-1 | . | TRBV5-6 | . | CASSRPIKNTEAFF | TGTGCCAGCAGCCGCCCGATTAAGAACACTGAAGCTTTCTTT
TRBJ1-4 | . | TRBV3-1/TRBV3-2 | . | CASSHPRSRTDEKLFF | TGTGCCAGCAGCCATCCCCGGTCCCGGACCGATGAAAAACTGTTTTTT
TRBJ2-2 | . | TRBV27 | . | CATAPNLSGELFF | TGTGCAACAGCCCCCAACCTGTCCGGGGAGCTGTTTTTT
TRBJ2-7 | TRBD1 | TRBV28 | . | CASSFIRTGGAYEQYF | TGTGCCAGCAGTTTTATCAGGACAGGGGGTGCCTACGAGCAGTACTTC
TRBJ1-6 | . | TRBV2 | . | CASRPGLNSPLHF | TGTGCCAGCAGGCCCGGTCTCAATTCACCCCTCCACTTT
TRBJ2-3 | . | TRBV4-3 | . | CASSDGRHGEDTQYF | TGCGCCAGCAGCGACGGCAGGCATGGGGAAGATACGCAGTATTTT
TRBJ2-1 | TRBD1 | TRBV18 | . | CASSPPGTGSGNEQFF | TGTGCCAGCTCACCTCCCGGGACAGGGTCAGGCAATGAGCAGTTCTTC
TRBJ2-5 | . | TRBV3-1/TRBV3-2 | . | CASSQQTAGETQYF | TGTGCCAGCAGCCAACAGACAGCGGGTGAGACCCAGTACTTC
TRBJ1-4 | . | TRBV11-2 | once | CASSFQTASNEKLFF | TGTGCCAGCAGCTTTCAGACAGCAAGTAATGAAAAACTGTTTTTT
TRBJ1-2 | . | TRBV18 | medium-sized | CASSPPTMASLGGYTF | TGTGCCAGCTCACCTCCCACGATGGCCAGCCTAGGTGGCTACACCTTC
TRBJ1-6 | . | TRBV7-9 | . | CASSSDSPLHF | TGTGCCAGCAGCTCAGATTCACCCCTCCACTTT
TRBJ1-4 | TRBD1 | TRBV3-1/TRBV3-2 | . | CASSQDVGTGPGKLFF | TGTGCCAGCAGCCAAGACGTGGGGACAGGGCCGGGGAAACTGTTTTTT
TRBJ1-4 | . | TRBV28 | . | CASSRQGTNEKLFF | TGTGCCAGCAGTCGCCAGGGAACTAATGAAAAACTGTTTTTT
TRBJ2-7 | TRBD1 | TRBV28 | . | CASSSSTGASYEQYF | TGTGCCAGCAGTTCCTCGACAGGGGCCTCCTACGAGCAGTACTTC
TRBJ1-2 | . | TRBV4-1 | . | CASSQDGVEVGYGYTF | TGCGCCAGCAGCCAAGATGGGGTCGAGGTTGGCTATGGCTACACCTTC
TRBJ2-2 | TRBD2 | TRBV18 | . | CASSPREINTGELFF | TGTGCCAGCTCACCGCGGGAGATTAACACCGGGGAGCTGTTTTTT
TRBJ1-2 | . | TRBV7-2 | . | CASSEGNYGYTF | TGTGCCAGCAGTGAAGGGAACTATGGCTACACCTTC
TRBJ1-1 | . | TRBV5-4 | . | CASSSKGGTEAFF | TGTGCCAGCAGCTCTAAAGGGGGCACTGAAGCTTTCTTT
TRBJ2-2 | TRBD2 | TRBV7-2 | few | CASSPRGTSDTGELFF | TGTGCCAGCAGCCCCAGGGGGACTAGCGATACCGGGGAGCTGTTTTTT
TRBJ1-1 | . | TRBV18 | . | CASSPPVPTEAFF | TGTGCCAGCTCACCCCCTGTTCCCACTGAAGCTTTCTTT
TRBJ2-7 | . | TRBV5-1 | . | CASSLAPEVYEQYF | TGCGCCAGCAGCTTGGCGCCAGAGGTTTACGAGCAGTACTTC
TRBJ1-2 | TRBD1 | TRBV5-4 | few | CASTSQAGQGENYGYTF | TGTGCCAGCACCTCTCAAGCCGGACAGGGGGAGAACTATGGCTACACCTTC
TRBJ2-2 | TRBD2 | TRBV2 | once | CASSDSGGTNTGELFF | TGTGCCAGCAGTGATAGCGGGGGGACGAACACCGGGGAGCTGTTTTTT
TRBJ2-1 | TRBD1 | TRBV28 | . | CASSPGQGWYNEQFF | TGTGCCAGCAGCCCTGGACAGGGATGGTACAATGAGCAGTTCTTC
TRBJ1-3 | . | TRBV19 | few | CASSLTGRSGNTIYF | TGTGCCAGTAGTCTAACAGGGCGCTCTGGAAACACCATATATTTT
TRBJ1-2 | . | TRBV28 | . | CASSSGGGVYGYTF | TGTGCCAGCAGTTCCGGGGGGGGAGTCTATGGCTACACCTTC
TRBJ2-3 | . | TRBV2 | . | CASLGELTDTQYF | TGTGCCAGCCTGGGGGAATTGACAGATACGCAGTATTTT
TRBJ1-4 | . | TRBV10-2 | . | CASSESGAWEKLFF | TGCGCCAGCAGTGAATCGGGGGCCTGGGAAAAACTGTTTTTT
TRBJ1-4 | . | TRBV19 | . | CASSIQSTNEKLFF | TGTGCCAGTAGTATTCAGTCAACTAATGAAAAACTGTTTTTT
TRBJ1-3 | . | TRBV3-1/TRBV3-2 | . | CASSQAILGRGSGNTIYF | TGTGCCAGCAGCCAAGCGATACTCGGGAGGGGCTCTGGAAACACCATATATTTT
TRBJ1-1 | . | TRBV10-3 | . | CAISESQGSEAFF | TGTGCCATCAGTGAGTCACAGGGCTCTGAAGCTTTCTTT
TRBJ2-5 | TRBD2 | TRBV7-8 | . | CASSLQRGGRETQYF | TGTGCCAGCAGCTTACAGCGGGGGGGCCGTGAGACCCAGTACTTC
TRBJ1-5 | . | TRBV19 | few | CASTDTYSNQPQHF | TGTGCCAGTACGGATACCTATAGCAATCAGCCCCAGCATTTT
TRBJ2-4 | . | TRBV18 | . | CASSPLTVQGFLAKNIQYF | TGTGCCAGCTCACCCCTAACGGTACAGGGCTTTTTAGCCAAAAACATTCAGTACTTC
TRBJ2-5 | . | TRBV19 | . | CASQGAIGSGTQYF | TGTGCCAGTCAAGGGGCCATTGGGTCGGGGACCCAGTACTTC
TRBJ1-1 | . | TRBV7-9 | . | CASSQDPGSTNTEAFF | TGTGCCAGCAGCCAAGATCCGGGGTCAACAAACACTGAAGCTTTCTTT
TRBJ2-4 | . | TRBV4-3 | . | CASSQDQTKNIQYF | TGCGCCAGCAGCCAAGATCAGACCAAAAACATTCAGTACTTC
TRBJ1-1 | TRBD1 | TRBV9 | . | CASSVVQGWNTEAFF | TGTGCCAGCAGCGTAGTACAGGGGTGGAACACTGAAGCTTTCTTT
TRBJ2-3 | TRBD2 | TRBV6-5 | . | CASSPLAGKGDTQYF | TGTGCCAGCAGTCCACTAGCGGGGAAAGGGGATACGCAGTATTTT
TRBJ1-4 | TRBD1 | TRBV12-5 | . | CASQVRTGSGEKLFF | TGTGCTAGTCAAGTAAGGACAGGGTCAGGTGAAAAACTGTTTTTT
TRBJ2-4 | TRBD2 | TRBV11-3 | . | CASSLTSGGLGSDIQYF | TGTGCCAGCAGCTTGACTAGCGGGGGGCTGGGCAGTGACATTCAGTACTTC
TRBJ1-4 | . | TRBV5-1 | . | CASSLQGVDEKLFF | TGCGCCAGCAGCTTACAGGGTGTGGATGAAAAACTGTTTTTT
TRBJ2-3 | . | TRBV29-1 | few | CSARWGASDTQYF | TGCAGCGCACGCTGGGGGGCCTCAGATACGCAGTATTTT
TRBJ2-1 | TRBD1 | TRBV19 | . | CASSSTGGPNYNEQFF | TGTGCCAGTAGTTCTACAGGGGGCCCCAACTACAATGAGCAGTTCTTC
TRBJ1-5 | . | TRBV15 | . | CATSRDEGRGGNQPQHF | TGTGCCACCAGCAGAGATGAGGGCAGGGGAGGCAATCAGCCCCAGCATTTT
TRBJ1-1 | . | TRBV6-5 | . | CASRRNLNTEAFF | TGTGCCAGCAGGCGGAACTTGAACACTGAAGCTTTCTTT
TRBJ1-5 | . | TRBV2 | . | CASSPSRGDQPQHF | TGTGCCAGCAGTCCGTCCCGCGGGGATCAGCCCCAGCATTTT
TRBJ2-2 | . | TRBV5-4 | . | CASSYPGRGFTGELFF | TGTGCCAGCAGCTATCCGGGACGGGGGTTCACCGGGGAGCTGTTTTTT
TRBJ1-2 | . | TRBV5-4 | . | CASSLAANYGYTF | TGTGCCAGCAGCTTGGCGGCTAACTATGGCTACACCTTC
TRBJ1-1 | . | TRBV4-1 | . | CASSQDLGGGTEAFF | TGCGCCAGCAGCCAAGATCTGGGCGGTGGCACTGAAGCTTTCTTT
TRBJ2-1 | TRBD2 | TRBV5-6 | . | CASSPAGGWYNEQFF | TGTGCCAGCAGTCCTGCGGGGGGCTGGTACAATGAGCAGTTCTTC